This TCR beta chain was captured in a study of OX40 agonist ivuxolimab in advanced cancers. Study-wide context: Partial responses were seen in three patients, one with hepatocellular carcinoma and two with cutaneous melanoma. The study, taken as a whole, reports: Expanded clones were, on average, more numerous among CD8+ T cells than CD4+. Normalized T-cell clonal expansion was also low in some nonresponders. Clonal expansion from baseline to week 6 occurred in both CD4+ and CD8+ T cells.

On this clone: Its specificity is not known.

Assay: immunoSEQ multiplex PCR; the TCRdb copy retains only in-frame clones and omits some. The data contain roughly 28,000 clones, 83% of them seen just once; the ten biggest clones take up 9.5% to 15%. The sample consisted of CD4+ or CD8+ T cells sorted from blood, taken in a trial of the OX40 agonist ivuxolimab. This clonotype was sampled from an adult with an advanced solid tumor such as melanoma, head and neck, liver or kidney cancer.

The CDR3 reads CASRDRGGDTQYF. The CDR3 nucleotides read TGTGCCAGCAGAGACAGGGGGGGGGATACGCAGTATTTT. The J gene is TRBJ2-3, the V gene TRBV27; 9 positions agree with TRBD1. Germline V lookup: CDR1 MNHEY, CDR2 SMNVEV (reference sequence). The CDR3 is made up of 13 amino acids. V was pared by 6 bases and J by 6 bases, with 4 bases of the junction left unmatched.